These T cell receptor beta chains were read from a single sample in a study of T cells after yellow fever vaccination. TCRdb re-derived calls from the 5' RACE reads in MiXCR, one entry per CDR3 protein. Altogether approximately 250,000 distinct CDR3 sequences are present, roughly 4.8% being singletons, with the ten largest covering 3% to 4%. The specimen comprised CD4+ T cells sorted from PBMCs, sampled on the day of the yellow fever booster vaccination. The receptors were gathered from a man aged 18 to 30 who received the YFV17D yellow fever vaccine. CDR3s include the opening cysteine and the closing phenylalanine or tryptophan. D genes are given only for firm matches. Part of the rows lack a size; the others show once, few, many or a class for expanded clones.

V gene	clone size	D gene	J gene	CDR3 DNA	CDR3 protein
TRBV5-1	many	TRBD2	TRBJ2-2	TGCGCCAGCAGCTCAGCGGGGGGAACTGACACCGGGGAGCTGTTTTTT	CASSSAGGTDTGELFF
TRBV15	.	.	TRBJ1-2	TGTGCCACCAGCAGAGATGGCTATGGCTACACCTTC	CATSRDGYGYTF
TRBV4-1	few	.	TRBJ1-2	TGCGCCAGCAGCCAAGCCCCACAGGCGGCCTATGGCTACACCTTC	CASSQAPQAAYGYTF
TRBV7-2	few	.	TRBJ2-3	TGTGCCAGCAGCTTATTCCCTCGAGGGGATACGCAGTATTTT	CASSLFPRGDTQYF
TRBV10-3	.	.	TRBJ1-1	TGTGCCATCAGTGAGACCGGGACGAACACTGAAGCTTTCTTT	CAISETGTNTEAFF
TRBV7-7	many	TRBD1	TRBJ2-5	TGTGCCAGCAGTTTACTCCCGACAGGGGAAGAGACCCAGTACTTC	CASSLLPTGEETQYF
TRBV28	many	TRBD1	TRBJ2-4	TGTGCCAGCAGTAGGACAGGGGATGGCATTCAGTACTTC	CASSRTGDGIQYF
TRBV3-1	.	.	TRBJ2-1	TGTGCCAGCAGCCGCCGCGGGACAGTCCCCTCCTACAATGAGCAGTTCTTC	CASSRRGTVPSYNEQFF
TRBV12-3/TRBV12-4	many	.	TRBJ1-6	TGTGCCAGCAGTGGTAACCTCAGCTCCTATAATTCACCCCTCCACTTT	CASSGNLSSYNSPLHF
TRBV12-3/TRBV12-4	.	.	TRBJ2-5	TGTGCCAGCAGTCCAGGAGGAATCTCGGAGACCCAGTACTTC	CASSPGGISETQYF
TRBV9	few	TRBD1	TRBJ1-1	TGTGCCAGCAGCATACAGGGGCGGACTGAAGCTTTCTTT	CASSIQGRTEAFF
TRBV4-3	.	.	TRBJ2-2	TGCGCCAGCAGCCGCATAGTACAGACCGGGGAGCTGTTTTTT	CASSRIVQTGELFF
TRBV18	.	TRBD1	TRBJ1-1	TGTGCCAGCTCACCAAACAGGGGGCCTACTCTATCGGAAGCTTTCTTT	CASSPNRGPTLSEAFF
TRBV11-1	many	TRBD1	TRBJ2-2	TGTGCCAGCAGCCTGACAGGGGTTAACACCGGGGAGCTGTTTTTT	CASSLTGVNTGELFF
TRBV7-8	few	.	TRBJ1-3	TGTGCCAGCAGCTTATCACAGGACTCTGGAAACACCATATATTTT	CASSLSQDSGNTIYF
TRBV12-3/TRBV12-4	many	TRBD1	TRBJ2-7	TGTGCCAGCAGTTCCCCGGGACAGGGGAAGTGGGAGCAGTACTTC	CASSSPGQGKWEQYF
TRBV7-2	.	TRBD1	TRBJ1-6	TGTGCCAGCAGCTTTGACAGGGCCGGTAATTCACCCCTCCACTTT	CASSFDRAGNSPLHF
TRBV6-2/TRBV6-3	.	TRBD1	TRBJ2-1	TGTGCCAGCAGCCGGACAGGGCCCTCCTACAATGAGCAGTTCTTC	CASSRTGPSYNEQFF
TRBV7-2	few	.	TRBJ1-5	TGTGCCAGCAGCTTACTCCTGGGGGCCCAGCCCCAGCATTTT	CASSLLLGAQPQHF
TRBV7-2	few	TRBD1	TRBJ1-5	TGTGCCAGCAGCTTCAATCAGGGGGCTCAGCCCCAGCATTTT	CASSFNQGAQPQHF
TRBV20-1	many	.	TRBJ2-3	TGCAGTGCCCCGGGGCCAAGCACAGATACGCAGTATTTT	CSAPGPSTDTQYF
TRBV30	few	TRBD2	TRBJ2-3	TGTGCCTGGACCCTAAACGGGGGGGCCCGAGATACGCAGTATTTT	CAWTLNGGARDTQYF
TRBV28	.	.	TRBJ1-5	TGTGCCAGCAGCACATCAGCGGACAGAAGGCCCCAGCATTTT	CASSTSADRRPQHF
TRBV30	.	.	TRBJ2-1	TGTGCCTGGAGTCGGGGCATCTCCAATGAGCAGTTCTTC	CAWSRGISNEQFF
TRBV6-5	few	.	TRBJ1-2	TGTGCCATCCGACCGTCAGCTAACTATGGCTACACCTTC	CAIRPSANYGYTF